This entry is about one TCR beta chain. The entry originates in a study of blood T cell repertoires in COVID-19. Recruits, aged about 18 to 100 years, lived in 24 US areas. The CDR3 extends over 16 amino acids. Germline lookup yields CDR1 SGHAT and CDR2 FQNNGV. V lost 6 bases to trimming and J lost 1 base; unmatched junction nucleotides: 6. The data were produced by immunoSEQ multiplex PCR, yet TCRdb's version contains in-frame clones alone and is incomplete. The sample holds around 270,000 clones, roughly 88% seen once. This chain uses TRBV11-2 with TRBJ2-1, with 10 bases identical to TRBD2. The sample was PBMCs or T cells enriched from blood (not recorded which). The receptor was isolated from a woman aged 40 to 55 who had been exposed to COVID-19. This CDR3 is CASRSPSGSSYNEQFF. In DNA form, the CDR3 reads TGTGCCAGCAGAAGCCCTAGCGGGAGTTCCTACAATGAGCAGTTCTTC.